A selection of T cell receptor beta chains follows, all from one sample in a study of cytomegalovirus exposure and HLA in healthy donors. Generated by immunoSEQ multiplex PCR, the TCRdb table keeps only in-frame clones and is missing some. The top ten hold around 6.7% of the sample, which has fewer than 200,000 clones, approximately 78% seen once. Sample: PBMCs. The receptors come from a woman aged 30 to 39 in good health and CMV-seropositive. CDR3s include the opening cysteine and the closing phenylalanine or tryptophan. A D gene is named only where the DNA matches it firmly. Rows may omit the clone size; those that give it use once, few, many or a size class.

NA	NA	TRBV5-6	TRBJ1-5	CASSFNYNQPQHF	TGTGCCAGCAGCTTTAACTACAATCAGCCCCAGCATTTT
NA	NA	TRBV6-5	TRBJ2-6	CASSPVDSGANVLTF	TGTGCCAGCAGTCCCGTAGACTCTGGGGCCAACGTCCTGACTTTC
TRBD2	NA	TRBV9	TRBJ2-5	CASSVDGSGVLQETQYF	TGTGCCAGCAGCGTAGACGGTAGCGGGGTTTTACAAGAGACCCAGTACTTC
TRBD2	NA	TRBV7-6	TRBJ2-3	CASSPRAGAGTDTQYF	TGTGCCAGCAGCCCCAGAGCGGGGGCGGGGACAGATACGCAGTATTTT
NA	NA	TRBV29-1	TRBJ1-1	CSSEWGGSRNTEAFF	TGCAGCTCCGAGTGGGGCGGCAGCCGGAACACTGAAGCTTTCTTT
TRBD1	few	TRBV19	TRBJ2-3	CASSISGQPVSTDTQYF	TGTGCCAGTAGTATTTCGGGACAGCCAGTTAGCACAGATACGCAGTATTTT
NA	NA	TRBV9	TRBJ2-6	CASSVTLTSSGANVLTF	TGTGCCAGCAGCGTGACCTTGACAAGCTCTGGGGCCAACGTCCTGACTTTC
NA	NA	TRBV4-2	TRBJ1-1	CASSHEAAVNTEAFF	TGTGCCAGCAGCCACGAGGCGGCAGTGAACACTGAAGCTTTCTTT
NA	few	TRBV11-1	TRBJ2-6	CASSLVSRSGANVLTF	TGTGCCAGCAGCTTAGTTTCGCGCTCTGGGGCCAACGTCCTGACTTTC
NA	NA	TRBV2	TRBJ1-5	CASRDRFSNQPQHF	TGTGCCAGCCGTGACAGGTTTAGCAATCAGCCCCAGCATTTT
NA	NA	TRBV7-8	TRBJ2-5	CASSLGPGVQETQYF	TGTGCCAGCAGCTTAGGTCCGGGAGTCCAAGAGACCCAGTACTTC
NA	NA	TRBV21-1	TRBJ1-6	CAPPRGSDYWHNSPLHF	TGTGCCCCGCCCCGGGGATCCGACTACTGGCACAATTCACCCCTCCACTTT
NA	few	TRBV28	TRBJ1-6	CASSSGPTYNSPLHF	TGTGCCAGCAGTTCAGGGCCCACCTATAATTCACCCCTCCACTTT
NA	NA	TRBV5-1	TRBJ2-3	CASSLGTTDTQYF	TGCGCCAGCAGCCTCGGGACTACAGATACGCAGTATTTT
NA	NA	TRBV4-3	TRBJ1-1	CASSQVGGGVNTEAFF	TGCGCCAGCAGCCAAGTTGGTGGAGGGGTGAACACTGAAGCTTTCTTT
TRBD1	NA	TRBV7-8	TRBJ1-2	CASSLDRGNYGYTF	TGTGCCAGCAGCTTGGACAGGGGGAACTATGGCTACACCTTC
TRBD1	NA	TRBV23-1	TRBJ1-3	CASSQLQRGLGNTIYF	TGCGCCAGCAGTCAATTGCAAAGGGGGCTCGGAAACACCATATATTTT
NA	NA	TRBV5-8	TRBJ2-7	CATTPGSMHEQYF	TGTGCCACCACTCCTGGTTCCATGCACGAGCAGTACTTC
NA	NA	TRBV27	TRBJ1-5	CATRQREGGVGPQHF	TGTGCCACCCGGCAACGGGAGGGTGGGGTTGGGCCCCAGCATTTT
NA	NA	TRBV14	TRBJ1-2	CASSQGGNYGYTF	TGTGCCAGCAGCCAAGGAGGGAACTATGGCTACACCTTC
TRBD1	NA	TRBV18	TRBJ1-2	CASSPGTDFYGYTF	TGTGCCAGCTCACCCGGGACAGACTTCTATGGCTACACCTTC
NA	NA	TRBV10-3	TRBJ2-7	CAISEVYSYEQYF	TGTGCCATCAGTGAGGTATACTCCTACGAGCAGTACTTC
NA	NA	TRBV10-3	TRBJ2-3	CAIKTQGGTDTQYF	TGTGCCATCAAAACACAGGGAGGCACAGATACGCAGTATTTT
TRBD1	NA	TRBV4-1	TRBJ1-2	CASSQPDRGLGGYTF	TGCGCCAGCAGCCAACCAGACAGGGGGCTAGGAGGCTACACCTTC
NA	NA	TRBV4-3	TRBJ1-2	CASSQSHRPSLYGYTF	TGCGCCAGCAGCCAGAGCCACAGACCCTCCCTCTATGGCTACACCTTC
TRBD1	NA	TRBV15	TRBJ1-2	CATRGQGLYGYTF	TGTGCCACCAGGGGACAGGGTTTGTATGGCTACACCTTC
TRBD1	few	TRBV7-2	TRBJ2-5	CASSYRGAQETQYF	TGTGCCAGCAGCTACAGGGGGGCACAAGAGACCCAGTACTTC
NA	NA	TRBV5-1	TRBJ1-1	CASSGDSNTEAFF	TGCGCCAGCAGCGGCGACAGTAACACTGAAGCTTTCTTT
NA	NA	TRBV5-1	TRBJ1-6	CASSLDSNSPLHF	TGCGCCAGCAGCCTGGACTCTAATTCACCCCTCCACTTT
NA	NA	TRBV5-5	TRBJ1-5	CASSLSSGDQPQHF	TGTGCCAGCAGCTTGTCTTCAGGGGATCAGCCCCAGCATTTT
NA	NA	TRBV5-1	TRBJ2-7	CASSLVEGYEQYF	TGCGCCAGCAGCTTGGTGGAGGGCTACGAGCAGTACTTC
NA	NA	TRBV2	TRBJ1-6	CASSNQRDGVSPLHF	TGTGCCAGCAGCAACCAGAGGGATGGGGTTTCACCCCTCCACTTT
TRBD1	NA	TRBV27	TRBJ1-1	CASSTLGQGSTEAFF	TGTGCCAGCAGTACTCTCGGACAGGGGAGTACTGAAGCTTTCTTT
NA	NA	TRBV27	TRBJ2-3	CASSLDSFTTDTQYF	TGTGCCAGCAGTCTGGACAGCTTTACCACAGATACGCAGTATTTT
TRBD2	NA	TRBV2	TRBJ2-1	CASKSSGGIYNEQFF	TGTGCCAGCAAGTCTAGCGGGGGGATCTACAATGAGCAGTTCTTC
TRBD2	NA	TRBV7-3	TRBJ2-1	CASSPASGGYNEQFF	TGTGCCAGCAGCCCTGCTAGCGGGGGGTACAATGAGCAGTTCTTC
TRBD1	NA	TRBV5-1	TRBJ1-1	CASSPQGWAEAFF	TGCGCCAGCAGCCCACAGGGGTGGGCTGAAGCTTTCTTT
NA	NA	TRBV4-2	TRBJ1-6	CASSQDYSFEVGTLSPLHF	TGTGCCAGCAGCCAAGATTACAGTTTTGAGGTCGGGACTCTTTCACCCCTCCACTTT
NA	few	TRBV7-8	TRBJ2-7	CASNQEPAYEQYF	TGTGCCAGCAACCAAGAGCCGGCCTACGAGCAGTACTTC
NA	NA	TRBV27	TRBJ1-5	CASSSALDRSNQPQHF	TGTGCCAGCAGTTCCGCTCTCGACAGAAGCAATCAGCCCCAGCATTTT
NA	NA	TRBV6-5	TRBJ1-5	CASSAQVNSNQPQHF	TGTGCCAGCAGTGCACAGGTGAATAGCAATCAGCCCCAGCATTTT
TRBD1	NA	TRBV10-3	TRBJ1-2	CAISDTTGGGYTF	TGTGCCATCAGTGACACAACAGGGGGTGGCTACACCTTC
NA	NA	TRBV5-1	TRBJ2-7	CASSLAAGGLGEQYF	TGCGCCAGCAGCTTGGCGGCAGGAGGCCTGGGGGAGCAGTACTTC
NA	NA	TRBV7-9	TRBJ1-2	CSSSLAGRAGSVYGYTF	TGTTCCAGCAGCTTAGCTGGCAGGGCGGGGTCCGTCTATGGCTACACCTTC
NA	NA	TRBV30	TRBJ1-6	CAWSVDAYSPLHF	TGTGCCTGGAGTGTAGATGCGTATTCACCCCTCCACTTT
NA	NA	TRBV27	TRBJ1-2	CASSFGGRGGYGYTF	TGTGCCAGCAGTTTCGGGGGGCGCGGTGGCTATGGCTACACCTTC
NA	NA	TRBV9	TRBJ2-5	CASSVGDFPRTQYF	TGTGCCAGCAGCGTAGGGGACTTCCCCAGGACCCAGTACTTC
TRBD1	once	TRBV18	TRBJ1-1	CASSPPADRGAEAFF	TGTGCCAGCTCACCACCGGCGGACAGGGGGGCTGAAGCTTTCTTT
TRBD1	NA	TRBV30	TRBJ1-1	CAWKRGRLAEAFF	TGTGCCTGGAAGAGGGGGCGTCTCGCTGAAGCTTTCTTT
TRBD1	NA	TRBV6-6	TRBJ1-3	CASSRPGQGGNTIYF	TGTGCCAGCAGTCGCCCGGGACAGGGTGGAAACACCATATATTTT
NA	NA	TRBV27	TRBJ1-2	CASSRDSTNYGYTF	TGTGCCAGCAGTCGGGACTCCACTAACTATGGCTACACCTTC
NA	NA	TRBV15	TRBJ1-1	CATSSGLNTEAFF	TGTGCCACCAGTTCTGGGCTGAACACTGAAGCTTTCTTT
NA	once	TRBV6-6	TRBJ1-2	CASSYGGGDGYTF	TGTGCCAGCAGTTACGGGGGAGGCGACGGCTACACCTTC
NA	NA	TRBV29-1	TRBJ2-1	CSVEDGDISSYNEQFF	TGCAGCGTTGAAGATGGGGACATTAGCTCCTACAATGAGCAGTTCTTC
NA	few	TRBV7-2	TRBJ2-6	CASSRVSGANVLTF	TGTGCCAGCAGCCGTGTTTCTGGGGCCAACGTCCTGACTTTC
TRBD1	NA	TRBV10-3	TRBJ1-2	CAIRDRGLYGYTF	TGTGCCATCAGAGACAGGGGACTCTATGGCTACACCTTC
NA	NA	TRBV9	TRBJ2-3	CASSVGGRADTQYF	TGTGCCAGCAGCGTAGGGGGGCGCGCAGATACGCAGTATTTT
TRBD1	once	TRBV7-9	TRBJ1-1	CASRPRGENTEAFF	TGTGCCAGCAGACCCAGGGGGGAGAACACTGAAGCTTTCTTT
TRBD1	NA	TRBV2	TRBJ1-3	CASEGQGGNTIYF	TGTGCCAGCGAGGGACAGGGGGGAAACACCATATATTTT
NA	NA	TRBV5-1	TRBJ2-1	CASSLTVDEQFF	TGCGCCAGCAGCTTGACGGTCGATGAGCAGTTCTTC